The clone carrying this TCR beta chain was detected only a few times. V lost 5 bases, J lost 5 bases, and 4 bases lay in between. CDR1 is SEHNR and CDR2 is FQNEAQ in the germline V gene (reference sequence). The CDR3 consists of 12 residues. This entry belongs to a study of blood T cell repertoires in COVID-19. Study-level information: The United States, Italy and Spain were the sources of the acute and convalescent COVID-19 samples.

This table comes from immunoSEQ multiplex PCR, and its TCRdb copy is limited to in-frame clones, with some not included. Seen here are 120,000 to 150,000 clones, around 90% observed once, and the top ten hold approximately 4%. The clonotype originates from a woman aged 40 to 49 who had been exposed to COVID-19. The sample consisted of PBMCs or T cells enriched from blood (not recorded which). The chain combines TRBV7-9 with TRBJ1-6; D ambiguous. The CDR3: CASSPDNSPLHF. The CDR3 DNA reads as TGTGCCAGCAGCCCAGATAATTCACCCCTCCACTTT.